One and the same sample provided the 22 T cell receptor beta chains below, sequenced in a study of T cell responses to AZD1222 COVID-19 vaccine. Here immunoSEQ multiplex PCR was the method, and the copy in TCRdb shows in-frame clones only, minus some. The profile shows about 84,000 clones, approximately 85% of them singletons. The sequences come from peripheral blood, collected 28 days after the second AZD1222 dose. Source of these receptors: an adult who received the AZD1222 COVID-19 vaccine.

This clone showed up just once. The chain joins TRBV18 to TRBJ1-6; 8 bases fit TRBD1. Germline V CDR1 and CDR2: KGHSH, LQKENI. The CDR3 is 14 residues long. V gave up 8 bases and J gave up 2 bases; unmatched junction bases: 2. The CDR3 DNA is TGTGCCAGCGCGGGACAGGCCTATAATTCACCCCTCCACTTT. Translation: CASAGQAYNSPLHF.

In the case of this clone: Other DNA sequences within the sample encode an identical CDR3. The chain uses TRBV28 and TRBJ1-1; D unresolved. The V end was cut by 3 bases, the J end by 2 bases, with 7 bases between. The length of the CDR3 is 13 residues. From germline, CDR1 is MDHEN and CDR2 SYDVKM. The CDR3 protein is CASSFPGNTEAFF. The CDR3 nucleotides read TGTGCCAGCAGTTTCCCAGGAAACACTGAAGCTTTCTTT.

The chain employs TRBV6-5 and TRBJ2-2; D is undetermined. The germline gives CDR1 MNHEY, CDR2 SVGAGI. The CDR3 has 14 residues. V dropped 2 bases and J dropped 5 bases, with 9 bases sitting between them. The DNA for the CDR3 is TGTGCCAGCAGTTACGGGCTGGGTACCGGGGAGCTGTTTTTT. Protein sequence: CASSYGLGTGELFF.

The CDR3 nucleotides are TGTGCCACCTCGACAGTACAGGGTCCGAAGCAGTACGTC. Translating gives CATSTVQGPKQYV. V gene TRBV24-1 combines with J gene TRBJ2-7; D is perhaps TRBD1 (6 bases). There are 13 residues in the CDR3. The germline CDR1 and CDR2 sequences are KGHDR and SFDVKD. Between the trimmed V and J ends, which lost 9 bases and 8 bases, there was a span of 19 bases.

The chain couples TRBV20-1 to TRBJ2-1, with D uncertain. This CDR3 is built from 11 residues. The V gene's germline CDR1 is DFQATT and CDR2 SNEGSKA (reference sequence). Trimming removed 2 bases from V and 9 bases from J, with 8 bases in between. For the CDR3, the DNA is TGCAGTGCTAGATCCGGAGCTGAGCAGTTCTTC. Its translation: CSARSGAEQFF.

This rearrangement joins TRBV28 to TRBJ2-7; weak D call: TRBD2 (6 bases). The CDR3 totals 16 residues. The V gene's germline CDR1 is MDHEN and CDR2 SYDVKM. The V and J ends lost 5 bases and 5 bases respectively, with 22 bases between them. The CDR3 DNA sequence: TGTGCCAGCAGTAGAGGCCCCGGGAGCCGTTTAAACGAGCAGTACTTC. Amino acid sequence: CASSRGPGSRLNEQYF.

The chain combines TRBV14 with TRBJ1-3; D gene unclear. CDR1 SGHDN and CDR2 FVKESK come from the germline V gene. The CDR3 spans 16 residues. V was clipped by 0 bases and J by 3 bases, with 12 bases between them. The CDR3 loop is CASSQDLAGSGNTIYF. For the CDR3, the DNA is TGTGCCAGCAGCCAAGATCTGGCCGGGAGTGGAAACACCATATATTTT.

Points on this clone: This CDR3 is also generated by other DNA sequences in the sample. The rearrangement uses TRBV11-2 and TRBJ2-2, with unresolved D. This CDR3 region has 15 residues. V was clipped by 11 bases and J by 5 bases, with 21 bases between them. Germline CDR1 is SGHAT and CDR2 is FQNNGV. The CDR3 sequence: CAVGTPNMGTGELFF. In nucleotides, the CDR3 is TGTGCCGTCGGCACACCGAATATGGGGACCGGGGAGCTGTTTTTT.

This clone was counted a single time. The chain recombines TRBV25-1 with TRBJ2-7; possibly TRBD2 for D (7 bases). Trimming pared 3 bases from V and 5 bases from J, leaving 11 bases between. The length of the CDR3 is 13 residues. CDR1 is MGHDK and CDR2 is SYGVNS in the germline V gene. CDR3: CASSEGGRNEQYF. For the CDR3, the DNA is TGTGCCAGCAGTGAGGGGGGGCGGAACGAGCAGTACTTC.

The chain is built from TRBV5-1 and TRBJ1-1; unclear D gene. V shed 4 bases and J shed 0 bases, with 16 bases lying between them. CDR3 length: 16 residues. CDR1 and CDR2 (germline): SGHRS, YFSETQ. CDR3 residues: CASSLPPASMNTEAFF. The CDR3 DNA reads TGCGCCAGCAGCCTCCCACCGGCAAGTATGAACACTGAAGCTTTCTTT.

The genes are TRBV3-1 (or the pseudogene TRBV3-2) and TRBJ1-5; tentatively, D is TRBD1 (6 bases). Germline CDR1 and CDR2: LGHDT and YNNKEL (reference sequence). V lost 8 bases and J lost 0, with 14 bases in between. This CDR3 contains 15 residues. Written as DNA, the CDR3 is TGTGCCAGCGGAACGACAGGACATAGCAATCAGCCCCAGCATTTT. It codes for CASGTTGHSNQPQHF.

The V call is TRBV28, the J call TRBJ1-2, with 7 nucleotides matching TRBD1. The V segment lost 5 bases and the J segment 3 bases; nucleotides outside the gene matches: 6. The CDR3 loop spans 14 amino acids. Germline V lookup: CDR1 MDHEN, CDR2 SYDVKM. The CDR3: CASSPAGTDYGYTF. The DNA for the CDR3 is TGTGCCAGCAGTCCTGCCGGGACAGACTATGGCTACACCTTC.

The chain links TRBV5-1 to TRBJ1-2; TRBD1 matches 9 bases. Germline values: CDR1 SGHRS, CDR2 YFSETQ. CDR3 size: 14 residues. After removal of 0 bases from V and 8 bases from J, the junction contained 5 bases not matched to a gene. Written as DNA, the CDR3 is TGCGCCAGCAGCTTGGGGGACAGGGTCAAAGGCTACACCTTC. Amino acid sequence: CASSLGDRVKGYTF.

This chain joins TRBV3-1 (or the pseudogene TRBV3-2) and TRBJ2-1, with TRBD2 identical over 7 bases. After removal of 0 bases from V and 4 bases from J, the junction contained 3 bases not matched to a gene. The CDR3 covers 15 residues. CDR1 is LGHDT and CDR2 is YNNKEL in the germline V gene (reference sequence). Here the CDR3 DNA reads TGTGCCAGCAGCCAAGATGGGCGGGAGTACAATGAGCAGTTCTTC. This encodes CASSQDGREYNEQFF.

The chain employs TRBV6-6 and TRBJ1-3, with no clear D. The CDR3 length is 15 residues. V dropped 7 bases and J dropped 3 bases, with 16 bases sitting between them. CDR1 and CDR2 from the germline V gene are MNHNY and SVGAGI (reference sequence). The CDR3 loop is CASTGGRTGGNTIYF. CDR3 sequence (DNA): TGTGCCAGCACGGGTGGCAGGACGGGTGGAAACACCATATATTTT.

This clone showed up just once. The chain recombines TRBV7-9 with TRBJ1-3; a possible D gene is TRBD1 (5 bases). This CDR3 comprises 17 residues. V dropped 1 base and J dropped 0 bases, with 13 bases sitting between them. Germline CDR1 and CDR2: SEHNR and FQNEAQ (reference sequence). The CDR3 nucleotides are TGTGCCAGCAGCTTAGTTTCAGGGTTACACTCTGGAAACACCATATATTTT. It codes for CASSLVSGLHSGNTIYF.

A note on this clone: One junction end does not reproduce the germline sequence, and a read error may be involved. The CDR3 region is CASSSTASGVYNEQFF. DNA for the CDR3: TGTGCTAGCAGCTCGACGGCTAGCGGGGTATACAATGAGCAGTTCTTC. The chain couples TRBV7-7 to TRBJ2-1, with TRBD2 matching over 9 bases. CDR3 length: 16 residues. Germline CDR1 reads SSHAT; CDR2 reads FNYEAQ (reference sequence).

This clone appeared once. The gene calls are TRBV19 and TRBJ2-1; 10 bases match TRBD1. Trimming removed 6 bases from V and 4 bases from J; junction bases left unmatched: 9. Germline-derived CDR1 and CDR2 are LNHDA and SQIVND (reference sequence). The CDR3 is 16 residues long. In DNA form, the CDR3 reads TGTGCCAGTAGCTATACCGGGACAGGGGTTTACAATGAGCAGTTCTTC. Its translation: CASSYTGTGVYNEQFF.

The chain uses TRBV19 and TRBJ1-1, with 7 positions matching TRBD1. The germline V gene has CDR1 LNHDA and CDR2 SQIVND (reference sequence). The CDR3 length is 14 residues. V lost 7 bases, J lost 3 bases, and 8 bases stayed unmatched. The CDR3 DNA reads TGTGCCAGTAACAGGGGAGGGTCGGACACTGAAGCTTTCTTT. It specifies CASNRGGSDTEAFF.

The CDR3 spells CASRGGRAGTDTQYF. Here the CDR3 DNA reads TGCGCCAGCAGGGGCGGGAGGGCCGGCACAGATACGCAGTATTTT. The rearrangement joins TRBV4-3 to TRBJ2-3, with TRBD2 identical over 9 bases. This CDR3 is built from 15 residues. Germline loops: CDR1 LGHNA, CDR2 YSLEER. The trim removed 6 bases at V and 1 base at J, leaving 5 bases unmatched.

This clone was detected only once. The rearrangement links TRBV6-6 to TRBJ2-5; D is unclear. Germline V gene lookup returns CDR1 MNHNY and CDR2 SVGAGI (reference sequence). CDR3 length: 12 amino acids. Deletions cut 10 bases from V and 5 bases from J, with 14 bases between. CDR3 protein: CATARVRETQYF. CDR3 DNA: TGTGCCACCGCCCGGGTTAGGGAGACCCAGTACTTC.

This chain connects TRBV9 to TRBJ2-2; D is ambiguous. The CDR3 covers 13 residues. The V and J ends lost 3 bases and 5 bases respectively, with 8 bases between them. The germline V gene encodes CDR1 SGDLS and CDR2 YYNGEE. CDR3 DNA sequence: TGTGCCAGCAGCGAGCACAGTACCGGGGAGCTGTTTTTT. It specifies CASSEHSTGELFF.